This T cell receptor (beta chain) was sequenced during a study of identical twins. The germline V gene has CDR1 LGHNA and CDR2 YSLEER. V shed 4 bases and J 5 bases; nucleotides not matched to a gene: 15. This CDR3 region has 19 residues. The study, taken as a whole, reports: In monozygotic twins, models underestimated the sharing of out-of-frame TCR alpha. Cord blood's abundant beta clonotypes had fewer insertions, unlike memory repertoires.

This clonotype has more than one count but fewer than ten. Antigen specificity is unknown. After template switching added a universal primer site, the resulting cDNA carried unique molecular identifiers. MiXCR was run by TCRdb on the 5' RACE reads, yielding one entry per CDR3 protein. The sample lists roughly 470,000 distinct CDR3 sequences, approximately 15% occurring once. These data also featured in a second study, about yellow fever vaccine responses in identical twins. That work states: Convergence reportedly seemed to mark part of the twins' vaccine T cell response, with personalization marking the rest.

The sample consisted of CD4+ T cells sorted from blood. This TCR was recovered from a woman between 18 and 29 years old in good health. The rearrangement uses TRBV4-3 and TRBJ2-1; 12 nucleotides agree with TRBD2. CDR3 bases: TGCGCCAGCAGCCCAGACCCTCCTAGCGGGAGGGGACCCAACAATGAGCAGTTCTTC. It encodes CASSPDPPSGRGPNNEQFF.